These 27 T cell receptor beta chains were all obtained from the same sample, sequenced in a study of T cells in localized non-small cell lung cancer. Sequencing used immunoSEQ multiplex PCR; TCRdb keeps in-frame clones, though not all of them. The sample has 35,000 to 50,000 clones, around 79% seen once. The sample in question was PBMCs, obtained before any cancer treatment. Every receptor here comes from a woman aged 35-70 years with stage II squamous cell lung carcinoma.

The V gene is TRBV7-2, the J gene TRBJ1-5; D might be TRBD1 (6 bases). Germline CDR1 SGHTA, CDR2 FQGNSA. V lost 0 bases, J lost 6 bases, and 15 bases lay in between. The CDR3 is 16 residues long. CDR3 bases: TGTGCCAGCAGCTTAGCGCAAGGGGGTTTGGGTCAGCCCCAGCATTTT. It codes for CASSLAQGGLGQPQHF.

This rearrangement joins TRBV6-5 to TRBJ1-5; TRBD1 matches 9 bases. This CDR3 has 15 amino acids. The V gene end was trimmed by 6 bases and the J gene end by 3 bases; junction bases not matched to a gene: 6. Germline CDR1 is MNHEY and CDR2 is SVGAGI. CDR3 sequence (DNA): TGTGCCAGCAGGAGGGACAGGGACTACAATCAGCCCCAGCATTTT. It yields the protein CASRRDRDYNQPQHF.

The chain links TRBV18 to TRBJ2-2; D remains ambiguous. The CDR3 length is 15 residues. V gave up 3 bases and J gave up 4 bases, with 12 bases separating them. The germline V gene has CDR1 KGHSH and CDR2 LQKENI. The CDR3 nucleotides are TGTGCCAGCTCACCGGCGCTAGTCGGCACCGGGGAGCTGTTTTTT. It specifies CASSPALVGTGELFF.

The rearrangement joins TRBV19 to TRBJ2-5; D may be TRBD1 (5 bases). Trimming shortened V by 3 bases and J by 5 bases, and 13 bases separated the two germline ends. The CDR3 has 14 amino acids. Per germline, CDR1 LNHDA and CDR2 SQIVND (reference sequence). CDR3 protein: CASSIENRQETQYF. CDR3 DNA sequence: TGTGCCAGTAGTATCGAAAATAGACAGGAGACCCAGTACTTC.

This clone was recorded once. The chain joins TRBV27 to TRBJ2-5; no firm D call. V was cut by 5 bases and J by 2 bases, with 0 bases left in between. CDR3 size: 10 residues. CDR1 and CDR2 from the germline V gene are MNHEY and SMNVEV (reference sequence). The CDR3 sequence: CASSQETQYF. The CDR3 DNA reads TGTGCCAGCAGTCAAGAGACCCAGTACTTC.

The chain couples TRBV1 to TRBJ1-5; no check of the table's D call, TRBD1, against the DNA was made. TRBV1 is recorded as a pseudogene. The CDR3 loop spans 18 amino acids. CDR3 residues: CTSSRDNRDRVGHQPQHF. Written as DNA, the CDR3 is TGCACCAGCAGCCGGGATAACCGGGACAGGGTCGGGCACCAGCCCCAGCATTTT.

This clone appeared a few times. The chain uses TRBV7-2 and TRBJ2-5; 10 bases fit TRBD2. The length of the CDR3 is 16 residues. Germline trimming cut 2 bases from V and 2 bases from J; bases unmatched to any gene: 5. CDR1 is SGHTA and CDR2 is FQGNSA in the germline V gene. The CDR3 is CASSLWGTSEQETQYF. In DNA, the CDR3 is TGTGCCAGCAGCTTATGGGGGACTAGCGAACAAGAGACCCAGTACTTC. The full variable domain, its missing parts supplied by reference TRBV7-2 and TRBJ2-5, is GAGVSQSPSNKVTEKGKDVELRCDPISGHTALYWYRQSLGQGLEFLIYFQGNSAPDKSGLPSDRFSAERTGGSVSTLTIQRTQQEDSAVYLCASSLWGTSEQETQYFGPGTRLLVL.

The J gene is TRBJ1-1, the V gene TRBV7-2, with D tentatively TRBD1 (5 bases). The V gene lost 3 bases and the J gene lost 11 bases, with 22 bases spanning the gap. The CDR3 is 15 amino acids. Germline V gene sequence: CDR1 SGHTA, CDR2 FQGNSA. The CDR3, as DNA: TGTGCCAGCAGCTTCAGTCAAAGGGCGACAGAGTCGGCTTTCTTT. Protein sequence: CASSFSQRATESAFF. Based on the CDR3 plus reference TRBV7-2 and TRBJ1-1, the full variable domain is GAGVSQSPSNKVTEKGKDVELRCDPISGHTALYWYRQSLGQGLEFLIYFQGNSAPDKSGLPSDRFSAERTGGSVSTLTIQRTQQEDSAVYLCASSFSQRATESAFFGQGTRLTVV.

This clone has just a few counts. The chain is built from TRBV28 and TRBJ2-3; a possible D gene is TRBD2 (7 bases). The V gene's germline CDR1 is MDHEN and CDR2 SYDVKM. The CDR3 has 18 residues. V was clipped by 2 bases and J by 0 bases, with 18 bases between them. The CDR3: CASSLRGRGSSSTDTQYF. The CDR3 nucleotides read TGTGCCAGCAGTTTACGGGGGAGGGGGTCCTCTAGCACAGATACGCAGTATTTT.

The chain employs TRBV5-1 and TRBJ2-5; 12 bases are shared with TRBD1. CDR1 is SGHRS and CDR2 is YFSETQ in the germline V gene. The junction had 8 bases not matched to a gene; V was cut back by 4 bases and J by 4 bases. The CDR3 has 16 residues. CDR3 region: CASSLPGTGGAETQYF. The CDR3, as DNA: TGCGCCAGCAGCCTCCCGGGGACAGGGGGCGCAGAGACCCAGTACTTC.

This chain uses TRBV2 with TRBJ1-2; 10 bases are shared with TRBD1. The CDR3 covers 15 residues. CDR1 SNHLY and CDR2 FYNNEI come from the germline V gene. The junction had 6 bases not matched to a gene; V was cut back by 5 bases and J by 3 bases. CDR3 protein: CASSPRTGGDYGYTF. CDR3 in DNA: TGTGCCAGCAGTCCCCGGACAGGGGGAGACTATGGCTACACCTTC.

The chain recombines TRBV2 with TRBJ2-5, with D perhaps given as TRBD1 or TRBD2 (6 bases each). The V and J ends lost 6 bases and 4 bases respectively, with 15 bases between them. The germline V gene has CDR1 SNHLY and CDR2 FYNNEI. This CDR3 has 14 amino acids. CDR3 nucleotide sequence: TGTGCCAGCAGCGCTGTCGGGGGCCTAGAGACCCAGTACTTC. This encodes CASSAVGGLETQYF.

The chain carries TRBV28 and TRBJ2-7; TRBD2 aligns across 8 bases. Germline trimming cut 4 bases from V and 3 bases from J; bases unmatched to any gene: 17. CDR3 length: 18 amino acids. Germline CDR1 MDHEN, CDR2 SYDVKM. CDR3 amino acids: CASSSNLYERERIYEQYF. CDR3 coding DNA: TGTGCCAGCAGTTCCAACCTTTACGAGCGGGAGAGGATCTACGAGCAGTACTTC.

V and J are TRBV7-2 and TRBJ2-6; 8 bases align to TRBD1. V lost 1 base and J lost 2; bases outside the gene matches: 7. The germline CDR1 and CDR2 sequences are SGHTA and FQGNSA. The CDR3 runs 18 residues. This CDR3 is CASSLVGTGNAGANVLTF. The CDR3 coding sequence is TGTGCCAGCAGCTTAGTCGGGACAGGTAACGCTGGGGCCAACGTCCTGACTTTC.

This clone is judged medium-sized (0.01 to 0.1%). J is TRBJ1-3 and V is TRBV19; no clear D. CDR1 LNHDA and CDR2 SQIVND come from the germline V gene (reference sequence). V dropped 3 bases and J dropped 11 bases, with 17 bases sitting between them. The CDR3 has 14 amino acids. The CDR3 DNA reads TGTGCCAGTAGTATGGATGTGGCAGGTGGTGCCATATATTTT. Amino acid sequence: CASSMDVAGGAIYF.

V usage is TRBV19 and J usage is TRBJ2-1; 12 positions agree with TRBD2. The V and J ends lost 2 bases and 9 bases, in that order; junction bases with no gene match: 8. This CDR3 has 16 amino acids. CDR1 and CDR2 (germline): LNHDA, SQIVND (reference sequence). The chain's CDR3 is CASSIRLAGGQVEQFF. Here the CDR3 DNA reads TGTGCCAGTAGTATACGCCTAGCGGGGGGGCAGGTTGAGCAGTTCTTC. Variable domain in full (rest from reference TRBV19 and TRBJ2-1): DGGITQSPKYLFRKEGQNVTLSCEQNLNHDAMYWYRQDPGQGLRLIYYSQIVNDFQKGDIAEGYSVSREKKESFPLTVTSAQKNPTAFYLCASSIRLAGGQVEQFFGPGTRLTVL.

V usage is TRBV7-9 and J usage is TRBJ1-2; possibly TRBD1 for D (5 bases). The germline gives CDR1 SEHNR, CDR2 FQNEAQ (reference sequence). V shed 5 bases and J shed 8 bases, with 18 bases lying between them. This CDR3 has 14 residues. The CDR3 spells CASSLEGRVQGYTF. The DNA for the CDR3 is TGTGCCAGCAGCCTAGAGGGCAGGGTTCAGGGCTACACCTTC.

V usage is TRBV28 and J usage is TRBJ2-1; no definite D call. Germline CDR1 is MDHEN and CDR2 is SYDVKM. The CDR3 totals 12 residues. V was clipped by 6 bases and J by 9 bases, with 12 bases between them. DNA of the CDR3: TGTGCCAGCAGCTTCGACATCGTTGAGCAGTTCTTC. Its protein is CASSFDIVEQFF.

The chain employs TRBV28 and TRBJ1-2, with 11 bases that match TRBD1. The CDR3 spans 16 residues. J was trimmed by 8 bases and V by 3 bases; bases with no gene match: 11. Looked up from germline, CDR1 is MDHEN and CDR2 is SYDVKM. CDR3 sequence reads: CASSFLGGQGAHGYTF. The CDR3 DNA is TGTGCCAGCAGTTTCCTGGGCGGACAGGGGGCTCACGGCTACACCTTC.

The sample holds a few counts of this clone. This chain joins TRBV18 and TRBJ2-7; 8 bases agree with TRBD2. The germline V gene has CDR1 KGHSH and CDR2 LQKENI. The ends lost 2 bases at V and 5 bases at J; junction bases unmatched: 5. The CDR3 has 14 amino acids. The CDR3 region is CASSPGGGQNEQYV. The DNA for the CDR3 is TGTGCCAGCTCACCAGGCGGGGGGCAGAACGAGCAGTACGTC.

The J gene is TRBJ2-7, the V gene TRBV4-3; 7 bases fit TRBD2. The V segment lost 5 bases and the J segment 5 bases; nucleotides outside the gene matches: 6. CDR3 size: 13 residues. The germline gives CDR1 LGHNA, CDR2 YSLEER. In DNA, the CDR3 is TGCGCCAGCAGCTTCCGTCTAGCGGACGAGCAGTACTTC. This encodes CASSFRLADEQYF.

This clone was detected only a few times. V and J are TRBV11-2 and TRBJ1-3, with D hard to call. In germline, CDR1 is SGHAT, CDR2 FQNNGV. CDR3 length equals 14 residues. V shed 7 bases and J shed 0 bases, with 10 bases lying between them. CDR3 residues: CASTFDTSGNTIYF. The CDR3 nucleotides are TGTGCCAGCACCTTCGACACCTCTGGAAACACCATATATTTT.

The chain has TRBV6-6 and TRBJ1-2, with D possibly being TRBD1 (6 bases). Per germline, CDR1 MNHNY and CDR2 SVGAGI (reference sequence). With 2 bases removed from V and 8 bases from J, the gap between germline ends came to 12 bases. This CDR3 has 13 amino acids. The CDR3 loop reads CASSYPGEGGYTF. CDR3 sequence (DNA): TGTGCCAGCAGTTACCCAGGGGAAGGGGGCTACACCTTC.

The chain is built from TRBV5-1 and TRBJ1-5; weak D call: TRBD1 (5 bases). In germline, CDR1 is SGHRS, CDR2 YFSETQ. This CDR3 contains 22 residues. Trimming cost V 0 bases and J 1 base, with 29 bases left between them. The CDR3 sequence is CASSLDGGNPRRIYKSNQPQHF. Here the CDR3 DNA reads TGCGCCAGCAGCTTGGATGGGGGGAACCCTAGGCGTATATATAAGAGCAATCAGCCCCAGCATTTT.

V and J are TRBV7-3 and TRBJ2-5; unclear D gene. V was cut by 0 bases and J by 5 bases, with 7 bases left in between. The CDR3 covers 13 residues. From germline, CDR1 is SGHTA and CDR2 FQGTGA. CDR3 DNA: TGTGCCAGCAGCTTAACCCCGCCCGAGACCCAGTACTTC. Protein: CASSLTPPETQYF.

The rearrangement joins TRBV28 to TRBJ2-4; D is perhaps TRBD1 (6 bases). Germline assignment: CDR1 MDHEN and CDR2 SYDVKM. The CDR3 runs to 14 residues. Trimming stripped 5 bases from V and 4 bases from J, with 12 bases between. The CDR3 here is CASSHRVVKNIQYF. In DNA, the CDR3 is TGTGCCAGCAGTCACAGGGTGGTAAAAAACATTCAGTACTTC.

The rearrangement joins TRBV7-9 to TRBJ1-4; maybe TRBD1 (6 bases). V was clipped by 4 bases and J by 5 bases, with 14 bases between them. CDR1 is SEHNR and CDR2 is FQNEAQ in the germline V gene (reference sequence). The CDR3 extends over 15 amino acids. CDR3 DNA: TGTGCCAGCAGCTATTCGACAGGCCCCAATGAAAAACTGTTTTTT. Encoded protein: CASSYSTGPNEKLFF.